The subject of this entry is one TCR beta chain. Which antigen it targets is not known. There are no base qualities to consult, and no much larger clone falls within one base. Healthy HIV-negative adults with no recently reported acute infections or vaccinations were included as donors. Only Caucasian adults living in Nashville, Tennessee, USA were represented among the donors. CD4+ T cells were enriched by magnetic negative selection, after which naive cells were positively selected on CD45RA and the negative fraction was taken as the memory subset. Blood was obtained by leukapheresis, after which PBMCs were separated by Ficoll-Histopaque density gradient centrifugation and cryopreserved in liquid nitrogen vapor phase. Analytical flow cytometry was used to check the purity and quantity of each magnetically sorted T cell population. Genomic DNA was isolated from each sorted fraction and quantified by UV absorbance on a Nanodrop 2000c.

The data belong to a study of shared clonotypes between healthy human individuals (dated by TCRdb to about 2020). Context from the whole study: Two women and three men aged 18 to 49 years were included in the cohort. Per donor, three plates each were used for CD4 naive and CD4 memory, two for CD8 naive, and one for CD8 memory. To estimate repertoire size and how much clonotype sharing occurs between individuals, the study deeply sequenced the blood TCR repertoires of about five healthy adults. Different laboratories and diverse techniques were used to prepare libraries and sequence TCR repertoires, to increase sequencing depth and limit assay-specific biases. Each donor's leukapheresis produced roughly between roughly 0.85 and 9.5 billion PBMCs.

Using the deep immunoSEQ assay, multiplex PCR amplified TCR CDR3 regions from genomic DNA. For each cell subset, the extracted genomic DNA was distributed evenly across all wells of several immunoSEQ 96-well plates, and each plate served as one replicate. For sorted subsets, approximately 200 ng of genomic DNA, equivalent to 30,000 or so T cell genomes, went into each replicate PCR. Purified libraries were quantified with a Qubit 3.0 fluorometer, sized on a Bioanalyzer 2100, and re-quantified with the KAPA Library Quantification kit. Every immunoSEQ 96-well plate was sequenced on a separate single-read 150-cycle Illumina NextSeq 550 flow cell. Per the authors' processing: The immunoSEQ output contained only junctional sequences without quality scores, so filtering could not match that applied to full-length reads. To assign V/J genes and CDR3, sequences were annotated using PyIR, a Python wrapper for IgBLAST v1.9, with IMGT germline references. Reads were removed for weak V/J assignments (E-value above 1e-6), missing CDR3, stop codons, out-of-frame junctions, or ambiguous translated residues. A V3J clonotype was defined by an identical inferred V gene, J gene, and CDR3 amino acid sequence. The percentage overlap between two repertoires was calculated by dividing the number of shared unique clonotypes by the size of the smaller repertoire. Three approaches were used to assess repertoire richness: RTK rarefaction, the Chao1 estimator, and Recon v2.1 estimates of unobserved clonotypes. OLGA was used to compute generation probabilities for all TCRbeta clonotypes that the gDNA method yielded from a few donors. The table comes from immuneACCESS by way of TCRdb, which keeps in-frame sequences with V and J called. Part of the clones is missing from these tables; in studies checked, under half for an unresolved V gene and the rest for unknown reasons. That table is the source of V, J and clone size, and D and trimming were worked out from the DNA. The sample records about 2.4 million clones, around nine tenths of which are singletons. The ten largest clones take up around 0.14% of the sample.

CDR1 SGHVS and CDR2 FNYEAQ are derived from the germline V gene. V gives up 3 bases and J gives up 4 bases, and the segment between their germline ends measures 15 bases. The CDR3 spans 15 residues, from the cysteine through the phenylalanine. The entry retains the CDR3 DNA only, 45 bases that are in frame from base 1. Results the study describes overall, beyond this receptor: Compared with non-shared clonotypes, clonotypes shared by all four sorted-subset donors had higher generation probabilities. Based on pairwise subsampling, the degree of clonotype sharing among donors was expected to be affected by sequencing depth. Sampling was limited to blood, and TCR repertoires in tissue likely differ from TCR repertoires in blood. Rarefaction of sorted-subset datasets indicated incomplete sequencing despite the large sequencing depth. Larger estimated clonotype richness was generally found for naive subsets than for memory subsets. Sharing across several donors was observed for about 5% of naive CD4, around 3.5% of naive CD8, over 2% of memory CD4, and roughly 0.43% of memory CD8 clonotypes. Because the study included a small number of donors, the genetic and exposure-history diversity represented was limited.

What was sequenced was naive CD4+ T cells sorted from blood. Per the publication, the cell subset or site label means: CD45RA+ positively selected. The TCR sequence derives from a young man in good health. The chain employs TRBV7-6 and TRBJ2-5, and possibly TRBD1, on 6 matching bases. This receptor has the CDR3 CASSFFEGVRETQYF. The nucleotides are TGTGCCAGCAGCTTTTTCGAGGGGGTACGAGAGACCCAGTACTTC. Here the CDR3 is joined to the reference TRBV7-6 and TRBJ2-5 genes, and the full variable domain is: GAGVSQSPRYKVTKRGQDVALRCDPISGHVSLYWYRQALGQGPEFLTYFNYEAQQDKSGLPNDRFSAERPEGSISTLTIQRTEQRDSAMYRCASSFFEGVRETQYFGPGTRLLVL.